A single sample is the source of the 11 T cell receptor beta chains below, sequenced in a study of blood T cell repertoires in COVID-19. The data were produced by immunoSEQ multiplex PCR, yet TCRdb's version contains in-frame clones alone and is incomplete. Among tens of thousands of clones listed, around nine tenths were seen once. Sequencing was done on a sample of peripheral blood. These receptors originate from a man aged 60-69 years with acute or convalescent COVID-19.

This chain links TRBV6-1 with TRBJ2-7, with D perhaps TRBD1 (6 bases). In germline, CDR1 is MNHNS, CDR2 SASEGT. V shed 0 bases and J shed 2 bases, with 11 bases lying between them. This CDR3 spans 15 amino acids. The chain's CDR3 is CASSEALGTPYEQYF. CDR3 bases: TGTGCCAGCAGTGAAGCGCTGGGGACACCCTACGAGCAGTACTTC.

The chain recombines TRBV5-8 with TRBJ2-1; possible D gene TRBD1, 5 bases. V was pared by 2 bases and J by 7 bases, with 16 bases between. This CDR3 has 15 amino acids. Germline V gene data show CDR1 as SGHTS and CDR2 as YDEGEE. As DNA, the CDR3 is TGTGCCAGCAGCTTTATGGACATTATTTTGAATGAGCAGTTCTTC. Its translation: CASSFMDIILNEQFF. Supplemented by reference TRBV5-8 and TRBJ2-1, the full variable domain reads EAGVTQSPTHLIKTRGQQATLRCSPISGHTSVYWYQQALGLGLQFLLWYDEGEERNRGNFPPRFSGRQFPNYSSELNVNALELEDSALYLCASSFMDIILNEQFFGPGTRLTVL.

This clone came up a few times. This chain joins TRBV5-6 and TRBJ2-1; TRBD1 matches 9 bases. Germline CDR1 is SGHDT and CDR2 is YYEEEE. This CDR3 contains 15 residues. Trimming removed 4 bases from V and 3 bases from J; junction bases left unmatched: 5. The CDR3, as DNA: TGTGCCAGCAGCCCGGACAGGGGAAACTACAATGAGCAGTTCTTC. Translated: CASSPDRGNYNEQFF. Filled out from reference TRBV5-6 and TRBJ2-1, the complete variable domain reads DAGVTQSPTHLIKTRGQQVTLRCSPKSGHDTVSWYQQALGQGPQFIFQYYEEEERQRGNFPDRFSGHQFPNYSSELNVNALLLGDSALYLCASSPDRGNYNEQFFGPGTRLTVL.

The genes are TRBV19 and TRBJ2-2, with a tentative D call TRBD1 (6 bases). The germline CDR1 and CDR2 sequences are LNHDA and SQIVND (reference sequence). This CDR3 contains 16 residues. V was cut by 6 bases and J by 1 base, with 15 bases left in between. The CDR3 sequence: CASRGFRQENTGELFF. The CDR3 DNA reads TGTGCCAGTAGGGGATTCAGACAGGAGAACACCGGGGAGCTGTTTTTT.

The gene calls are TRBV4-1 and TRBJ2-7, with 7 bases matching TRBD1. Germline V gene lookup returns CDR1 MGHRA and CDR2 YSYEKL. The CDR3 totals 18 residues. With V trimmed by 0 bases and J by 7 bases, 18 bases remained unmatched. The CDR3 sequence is CASSQDRGGTVVGREQYF. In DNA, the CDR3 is TGCGCCAGCAGCCAAGATAGGGGTGGGACAGTTGTGGGGCGAGAGCAGTACTTC.

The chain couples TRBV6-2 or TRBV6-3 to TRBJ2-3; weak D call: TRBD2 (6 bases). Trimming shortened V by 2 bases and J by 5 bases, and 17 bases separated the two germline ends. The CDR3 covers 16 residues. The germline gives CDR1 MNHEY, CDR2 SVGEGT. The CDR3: CASSYGGGALGDTQYF. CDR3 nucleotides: TGTGCCAGCAGTTACGGAGGAGGGGCACTAGGAGATACGCAGTATTTT.

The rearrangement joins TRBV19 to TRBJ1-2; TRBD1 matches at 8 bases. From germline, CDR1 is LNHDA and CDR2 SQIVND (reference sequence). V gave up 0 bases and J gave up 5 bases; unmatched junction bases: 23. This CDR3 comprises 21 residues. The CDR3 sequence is CASSIDSTASIRGLLGYGYTF. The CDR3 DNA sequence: TGTGCCAGTAGTATAGACTCGACCGCATCCATCAGGGGGCTCTTAGGGTATGGCTACACCTTC.

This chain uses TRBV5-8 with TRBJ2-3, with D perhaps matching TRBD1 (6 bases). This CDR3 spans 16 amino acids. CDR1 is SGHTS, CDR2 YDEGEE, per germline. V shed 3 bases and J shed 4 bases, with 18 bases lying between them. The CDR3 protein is CASSWGRKKGPDTQYF. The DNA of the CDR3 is TGTGCCAGCAGCTGGGGGCGCAAGAAAGGCCCAGATACGCAGTATTTT.

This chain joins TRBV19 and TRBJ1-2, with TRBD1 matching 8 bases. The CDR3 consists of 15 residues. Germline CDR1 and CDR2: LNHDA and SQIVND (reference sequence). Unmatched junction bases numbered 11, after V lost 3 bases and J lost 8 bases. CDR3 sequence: CASSIPSQGAKGYTF. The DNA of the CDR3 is TGTGCCAGTAGTATCCCAAGTCAGGGGGCGAAGGGCTACACCTTC.

The CDR3 protein is CASSVMGGPSTDTQYF. CDR3 in DNA: TGTGCCAGCAGCGTAATGGGGGGTCCTAGCACAGATACGCAGTATTTT. V and J are TRBV9 and TRBJ2-3; D may be TRBD2 (6 bases). Germline V gene sequence: CDR1 SGDLS, CDR2 YYNGEE. Between the trimmed V and J ends, which lost 1 base and 0 bases, there was a span of 12 bases. The CDR3 contains 16 residues.

CDR3 region: CASIEGGANYGYTF. The CDR3, as DNA: TGTGCCAGCATCGAGGGAGGAGCCAACTATGGCTACACCTTC. V gene TRBV6-4 combines with J gene TRBJ1-2; D is unclear. The CDR3 is 14 amino acids. Germline V gene lookup returns CDR1 MRHNA and CDR2 SNTAGT. V lost 7 bases and J lost 2, with 14 bases in between.